A selection of T cell receptor beta chains follows, all from one sample in a study of blood T cell repertoires in COVID-19. Here immunoSEQ multiplex PCR was the method, and the copy in TCRdb shows in-frame clones only, minus some. The repertoire includes about 400,000 clones, over 75% of them detected once, and approximately 2.1% sits in the top ten. Sequenced input: PBMCs or T cells enriched from blood (not recorded which). The source is a woman aged 40 to 50 with acute COVID-19. Each CDR3 is given with its conserved first and last residue. D genes are given only for firm matches. Clone size is stated in some rows and not others, as once, few, many or a class when expanded.

NA | TRBJ1-6 | TRBD1 | TRBV5-5 | CASSFPGQGGSSPLHF | TGTGCCAGCAGCTTCCCGGGACAGGGAGGTTCTTCACCCCTCCACTTT
once | TRBJ1-2 | TRBD1 | TRBV4-1 | CASSQQTGGISGYTF | TGCGCCAGCAGCCAACAGACAGGGGGTATATCTGGCTACACCTTC
NA | TRBJ2-2 | TRBD1 | TRBV7-9 | CASSPTGAGELFF | TGTGCCAGCAGCCCTACAGGGGCCGGGGAGCTGTTTTTT
once | TRBJ1-2 | NA | TRBV19 | CASSIMGIGANYGYTF | TGTGCCAGTAGTATTATGGGGATAGGGGCTAACTATGGCTACACCTTC
NA | TRBJ2-7 | NA | TRBV6-5 | CASSYTRYAFEQYF | TGTGCCAGCAGTTACACCAGGTACGCCTTCGAGCAGTACTTC
NA | TRBJ1-1 | NA | TRBV2 | CASSEIEQTNTEAFF | TGTGCCAGCAGTGAAATTGAACAGACGAACACTGAAGCTTTCTTT
NA | TRBJ1-1 | TRBD1 | TRBV24-1 | CATSDLGTGLMNTEAFF | TGTGCCACCAGTGATTTGGGGACAGGACTTATGAACACTGAAGCTTTCTTT
few | TRBJ2-2 | NA | TRBV5-8 | CASSRTGELFF | TGTGCCAGCAGCCGCACCGGGGAGCTGTTTTTT
NA | TRBJ2-1 | TRBD2 | TRBV27 | CASSLSWRGAGNEQFF | TGTGCCAGCAGTTTATCTTGGCGGGGGGCGGGTAATGAGCAGTTCTTC
NA | TRBJ1-5 | TRBD1 | TRBV6-5 | CASSYGTGPNQPQHF | TGTGCCAGCAGTTATGGGACAGGACCCAATCAGCCCCAGCATTTT
NA | TRBJ2-7 | TRBD2 | TRBV11-2 | CASSLAGGPREQYF | TGTGCCAGCAGCTTAGCGGGGGGGCCTCGGGAGCAGTACTTC
NA | TRBJ1-2 | NA | TRBV9 | CASSVARGSVYGYTF | TGTGCCAGCAGCGTAGCCAGGGGATCCGTCTATGGCTACACCTTC
NA | TRBJ1-2 | TRBD1 | TRBV10-3 | CAISDIQGADYGYTF | TGTGCCATCAGTGATATCCAGGGGGCTGACTATGGCTACACCTTC
NA | TRBJ2-5 | TRBD2 | TRBV5-5 | CASTGTSGDQETQYF | TGTGCCAGCACGGGGACTAGCGGGGACCAAGAGACCCAGTACTTC
NA | TRBJ2-7 | NA | TRBV24-1 | CATYESSYEQYF | TGTGCCACATACGAGAGCTCCTACGAGCAGTACTTC
NA | TRBJ1-2 | TRBD1 | TRBV18 | CASSPLGQGDYGYTF | TGTGCCAGCTCACCACTCGGGCAGGGGGACTATGGCTACACCTTC
NA | TRBJ2-7 | NA | TRBV12-3/TRBV12-4 | CASSLTLDHRGYF | TGTGCCAGCAGTTTAACCCTAGATCACCGGGGGTACTTC
NA | TRBJ1-3 | NA | TRBV27 | CASSLALRQLPSSGNTIYF | TGTGCCAGCAGTTTAGCCCTTAGACAGTTACCCTCCTCTGGAAACACCATATATTTT
few | TRBJ2-7 | NA | TRBV5-5 | CASNPQTQLSYEQYF | TGTGCCAGCAACCCTCAAACGCAGTTATCCTACGAGCAGTACTTC
NA | TRBJ1-2 | TRBD1 | TRBV19 | CASSTTGANYGYTF | TGTGCCAGTAGTACGACAGGGGCTAACTATGGCTACACCTTC
NA | TRBJ2-1 | TRBD2 | TRBV24-1 | CATSDRNSGGAYNEQFF | TGTGCCACCAGTGATCGAAACAGCGGGGGGGCCTACAATGAGCAGTTCTTC
NA | TRBJ2-2 | TRBD2 | TRBV10-1 | CARPGLAGVNTGELFF | TGCGCCAGACCGGGACTAGCGGGAGTGAACACCGGGGAGCTGTTTTTT
few | TRBJ1-1 | NA | TRBV30 | CAWGRINTEAFF | TGTGCCTGGGGCAGGATAAACACTGAAGCTTTCTTT
NA | TRBJ1-6 | TRBD1 | TRBV6-5 | CASSPGQVDSPLHF | TGTGCCAGCAGCCCGGGACAGGTGGATTCACCCCTCCACTTT
once | TRBJ2-7 | TRBD1 | TRBV23-1 | CASNERDRGHDEQYF | TGCGCCAGCAATGAGAGGGACAGGGGGCACGACGAGCAGTACTTC
NA | TRBJ2-3 | NA | TRBV9 | CASSVGRVTDTQYF | TGTGCCAGCAGCGTAGGGAGGGTCACAGATACGCAGTATTTT
NA | TRBJ2-5 | TRBD1 | TRBV3-1/TRBV3-2 | CASSLLGQGVVETQYF | TGTGCCAGCAGCCTCCTAGGACAGGGGGTTGTGGAGACCCAGTACTTC
NA | TRBJ1-2 | TRBD1 | TRBV4-2 | CASSQDKTGAQVWGYTF | TGTGCCAGCAGCCAAGATAAGACAGGGGCGCAGGTATGGGGCTACACCTTC
NA | TRBJ1-1 | NA | TRBV18 | CASSPNPRGNTEAFF | TGTGCCAGCTCACCAAACCCTAGGGGGAACACTGAAGCTTTCTTT
NA | TRBJ2-1 | NA | TRBV6-5 | CASSYTTGSYNEQFF | TGTGCCAGCAGTTACACAACAGGGTCCTACAATGAGCAGTTCTTC
once | TRBJ1-5 | TRBD1 | TRBV19 | CASSQPGQGAGSNQPQHF | TGTGCCAGTAGTCAACCGGGACAGGGGGCAGGGAGCAATCAGCCCCAGCATTTT
NA | TRBJ1-2 | TRBD1 | TRBV2 | CASSVFGAGGDYGYTF | TGTGCCAGCAGTGTTTTTGGGGCAGGGGGCGACTATGGCTACACCTTC
NA | TRBJ1-6 | TRBD1 | TRBV11-2 | CASSPFGQGGYNSPLHF | TGTGCCAGCAGCCCCTTTGGACAGGGAGGCTATAATTCACCCCTCCACTTT
once | TRBJ2-1 | NA | TRBV11-2 | CASSLVEGTAYNEQFF | TGTGCCAGCAGCTTAGTCGAGGGTACGGCCTACAATGAGCAGTTCTTC
NA | TRBJ2-1 | TRBD2 | TRBV4-2 | CASSQDLNSGGNNEQFF | TGTGCCAGCAGCCAAGATCTGAATAGCGGGGGCAACAATGAGCAGTTCTTC
NA | TRBJ2-3 | TRBD2 | TRBV7-9 | CASSLILAGTDTQYF | TGTGCCAGCAGCTTAATACTAGCGGGCACAGATACGCAGTATTTT
NA | TRBJ1-2 | NA | TRBV29-1 | CSVPRQTYGYTF | TGCAGCGTCCCCCGACAGACCTATGGCTACACCTTC
NA | TRBJ1-1 | NA | TRBV4-1 | CASSREEENTEAFF | TGCGCCAGCAGCCGGGAGGAAGAGAACACTGAAGCTTTCTTT
once | TRBJ1-1 | NA | TRBV30 | CAWSVGVNTEAFF | TGTGCCTGGAGTGTAGGGGTGAACACTGAAGCTTTCTTT
NA | TRBJ2-5 | NA | TRBV20-1 | CSASAPRAGQETQYF | TGCAGTGCTAGTGCCCCACGAGCGGGTCAAGAGACCCAGTACTTC
NA | TRBJ1-5 | NA | TRBV6-5 | CASSYSRYSNQPQHF | TGTGCCAGCAGTTACTCGAGGTATAGCAATCAGCCCCAGCATTTT
NA | TRBJ2-6 | NA | TRBV6-2/TRBV6-3 | CASSYPGTGANVLTF | TGTGCCAGCAGTTACCCCGGGACAGGGGCCAACGTCCTGACTTTC
NA | TRBJ1-2 | TRBD1 | TRBV27 | CASSSPGQGADGYTF | TGTGCCAGCAGTTCTCCTGGACAGGGGGCGGATGGCTACACCTTC